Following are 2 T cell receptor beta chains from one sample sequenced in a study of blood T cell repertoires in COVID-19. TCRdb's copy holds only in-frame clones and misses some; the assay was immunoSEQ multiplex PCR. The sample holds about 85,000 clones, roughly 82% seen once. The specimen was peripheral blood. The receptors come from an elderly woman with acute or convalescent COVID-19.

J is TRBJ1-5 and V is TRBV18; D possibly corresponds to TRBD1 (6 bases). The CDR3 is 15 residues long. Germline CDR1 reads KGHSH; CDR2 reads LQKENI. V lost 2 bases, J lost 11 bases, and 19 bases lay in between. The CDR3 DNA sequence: TGTGCCAGCTCACCATTGGGCGAACAGGGATCAGCCCAGCATTTT. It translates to CASSPLGEQGSAQHF.

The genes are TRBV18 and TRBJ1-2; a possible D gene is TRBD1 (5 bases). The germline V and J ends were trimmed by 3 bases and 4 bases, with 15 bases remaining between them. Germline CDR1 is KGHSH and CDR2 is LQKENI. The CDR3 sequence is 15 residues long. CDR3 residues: CASSPRSGGGYGYTF. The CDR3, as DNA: TGTGCCAGCTCACCCAGATCTGGGGGAGGCTATGGCTACACCTTC.